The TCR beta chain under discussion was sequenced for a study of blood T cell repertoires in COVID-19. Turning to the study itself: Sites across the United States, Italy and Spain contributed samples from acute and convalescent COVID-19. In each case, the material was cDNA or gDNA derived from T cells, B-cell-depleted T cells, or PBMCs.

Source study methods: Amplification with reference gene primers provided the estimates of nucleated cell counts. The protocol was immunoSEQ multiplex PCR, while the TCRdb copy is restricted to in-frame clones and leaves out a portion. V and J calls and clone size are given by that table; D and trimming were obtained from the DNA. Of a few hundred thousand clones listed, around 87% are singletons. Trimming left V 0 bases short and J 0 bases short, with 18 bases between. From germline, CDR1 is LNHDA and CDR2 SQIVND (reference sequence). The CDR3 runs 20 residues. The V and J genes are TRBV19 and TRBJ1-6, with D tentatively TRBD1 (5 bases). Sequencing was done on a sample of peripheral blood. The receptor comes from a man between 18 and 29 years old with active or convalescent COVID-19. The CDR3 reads CASSIDLGKGKSSYNSPLHF. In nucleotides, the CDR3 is TGTGCCAGTAGTATAGACCTCGGAAAGGGGAAGAGCTCCTATAATTCACCCCTCCACTTT. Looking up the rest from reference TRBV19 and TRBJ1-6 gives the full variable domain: DGGITQSPKYLFRKEGQNVTLSCEQNLNHDAMYWYRQDPGQGLRLIYYSQIVNDFQKGDIAEGYSVSREKKESFPLTVTSAQKNPTAFYLCASSIDLGKGKSSYNSPLHFGNGTRLTVT.